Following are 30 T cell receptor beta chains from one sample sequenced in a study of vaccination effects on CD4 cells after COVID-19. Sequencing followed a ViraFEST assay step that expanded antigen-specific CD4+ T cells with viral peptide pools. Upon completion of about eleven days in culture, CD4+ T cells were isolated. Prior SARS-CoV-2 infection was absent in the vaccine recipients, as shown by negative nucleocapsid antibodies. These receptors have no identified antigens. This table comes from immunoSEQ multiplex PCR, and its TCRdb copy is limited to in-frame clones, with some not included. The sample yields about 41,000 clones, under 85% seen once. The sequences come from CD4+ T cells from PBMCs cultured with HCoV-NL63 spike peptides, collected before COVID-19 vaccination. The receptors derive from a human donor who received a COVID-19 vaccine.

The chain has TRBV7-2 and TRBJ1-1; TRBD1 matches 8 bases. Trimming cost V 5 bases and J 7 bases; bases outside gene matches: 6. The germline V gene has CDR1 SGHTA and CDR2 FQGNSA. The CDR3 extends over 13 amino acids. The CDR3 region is CASSPDRVSEAFF. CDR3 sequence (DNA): TGTGCCAGCAGCCCGGACAGGGTGAGTGAAGCTTTCTTT. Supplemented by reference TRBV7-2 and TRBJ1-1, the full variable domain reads GAGVSQSPSNKVTEKGKDVELRCDPISGHTALYWYRQSLGQGLEFLIYFQGNSAPDKSGLPSDRFSAERTGGSVSTLTIQRTQQEDSAVYLCASSPDRVSEAFFGQGTRLTVV.

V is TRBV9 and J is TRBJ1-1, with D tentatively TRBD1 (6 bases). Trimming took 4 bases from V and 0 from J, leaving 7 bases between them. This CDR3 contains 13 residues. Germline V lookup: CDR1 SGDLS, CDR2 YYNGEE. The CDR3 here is CASSRGLNTEAFF. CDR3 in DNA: TGTGCCAGCAGCCGGGGGCTGAACACTGAAGCTTTCTTT. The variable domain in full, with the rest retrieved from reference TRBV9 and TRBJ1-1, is DSGVTQTPKHLITATGQRVTLRCSPRSGDLSVYWYQQSLDQGLQFLIQYYNGEERAKGNILERFSAQQFPDLHSELNLSSLELGDSALYFCASSRGLNTEAFFGQGTRLTVV.

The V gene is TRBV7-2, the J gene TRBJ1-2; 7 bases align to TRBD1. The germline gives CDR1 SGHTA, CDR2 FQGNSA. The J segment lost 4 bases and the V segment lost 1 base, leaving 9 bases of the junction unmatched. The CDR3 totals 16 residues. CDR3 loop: CASSLGGTVTGYGYTF. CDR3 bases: TGTGCCAGCAGCTTAGGAGGGACAGTAACGGGCTATGGCTACACCTTC. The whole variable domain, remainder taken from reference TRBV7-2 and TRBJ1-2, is GAGVSQSPSNKVTEKGKDVELRCDPISGHTALYWYRQSLGQGLEFLIYFQGNSAPDKSGLPSDRFSAERTGGSVSTLTIQRTQQEDSAVYLCASSLGGTVTGYGYTFGSGTRLTVV.

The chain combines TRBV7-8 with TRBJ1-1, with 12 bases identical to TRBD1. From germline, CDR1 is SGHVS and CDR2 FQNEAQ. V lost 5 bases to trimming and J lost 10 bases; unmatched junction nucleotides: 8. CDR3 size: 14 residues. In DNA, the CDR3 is TGTGCCAGCAGCCCCGGGACAGGGGGCTTTGGAGCTTTCTTT. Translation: CASSPGTGGFGAFF. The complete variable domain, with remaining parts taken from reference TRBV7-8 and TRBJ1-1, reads GAGVSQSPRYKVAKRGQDVALRCDPISGHVSLFWYQQALGQGPEFLTYFQNEAQLDKSGLPSDRFFAERPEGSVSTLKIQRTQQEDSAVYLCASSPGTGGFGAFFGQGTRLTVV.

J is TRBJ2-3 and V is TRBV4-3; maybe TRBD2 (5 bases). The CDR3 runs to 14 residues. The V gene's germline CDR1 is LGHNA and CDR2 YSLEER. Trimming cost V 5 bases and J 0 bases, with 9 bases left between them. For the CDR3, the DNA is TGCGCCAGCAGCTCTTGGACTAGCACAGATACGCAGTATTTT. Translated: CASSSWTSTDTQYF.

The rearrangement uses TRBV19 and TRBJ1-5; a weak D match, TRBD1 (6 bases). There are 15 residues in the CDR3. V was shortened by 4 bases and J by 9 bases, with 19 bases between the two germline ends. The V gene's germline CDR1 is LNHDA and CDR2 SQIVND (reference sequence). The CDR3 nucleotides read TGTGCCAGTAGTACCTACTCCGAGGGGGTACGGCCCCAGCATTTT. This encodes CASSTYSEGVRPQHF.

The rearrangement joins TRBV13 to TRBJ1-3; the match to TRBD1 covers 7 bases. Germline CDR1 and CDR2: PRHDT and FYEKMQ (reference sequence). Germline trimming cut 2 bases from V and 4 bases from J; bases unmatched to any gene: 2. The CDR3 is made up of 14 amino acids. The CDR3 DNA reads TGTGCCAGCAGCTTAACAGGGGCCGGAAACACCATATATTTT. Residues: CASSLTGAGNTIYF.

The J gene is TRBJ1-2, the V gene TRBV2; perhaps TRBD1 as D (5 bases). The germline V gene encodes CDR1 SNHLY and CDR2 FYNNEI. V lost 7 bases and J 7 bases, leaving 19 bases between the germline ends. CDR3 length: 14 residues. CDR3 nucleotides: TGTGCCAGCACTTGGAGGGGTAGTGAGTCTGGCTACACCTTC. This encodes CASTWRGSESGYTF.

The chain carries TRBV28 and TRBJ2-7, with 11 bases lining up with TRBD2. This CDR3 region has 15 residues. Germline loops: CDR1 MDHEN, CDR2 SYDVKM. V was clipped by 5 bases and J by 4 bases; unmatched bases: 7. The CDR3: CASSPSLAGAYEQYV. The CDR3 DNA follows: TGTGCCAGCAGTCCCTCACTAGCGGGGGCTTACGAGCAGTACGTC.

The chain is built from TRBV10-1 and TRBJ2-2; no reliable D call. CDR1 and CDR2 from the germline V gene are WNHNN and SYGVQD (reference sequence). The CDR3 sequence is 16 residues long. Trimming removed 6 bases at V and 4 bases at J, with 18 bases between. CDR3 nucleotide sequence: TGCGCCAGCAGAAAGACCGGGCCCCTTGGCACCGGGGAGCTGTTTTTT. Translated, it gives CASRKTGPLGTGELFF.

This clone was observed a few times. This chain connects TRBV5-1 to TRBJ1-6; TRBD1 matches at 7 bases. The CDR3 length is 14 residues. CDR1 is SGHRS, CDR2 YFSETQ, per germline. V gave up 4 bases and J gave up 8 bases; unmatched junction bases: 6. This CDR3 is CASSPGTEYSPLHF. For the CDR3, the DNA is TGCGCCAGCAGCCCAGGGACAGAGTATTCACCCCTCCACTTT.

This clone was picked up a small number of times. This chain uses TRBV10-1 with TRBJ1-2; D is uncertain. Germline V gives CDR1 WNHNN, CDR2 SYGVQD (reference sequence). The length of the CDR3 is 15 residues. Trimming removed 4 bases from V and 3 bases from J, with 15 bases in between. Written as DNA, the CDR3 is TGCGCCAGCAGTGGAGGAAGAACCTGGGACTATGGCTACACCTTC. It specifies CASSGGRTWDYGYTF.

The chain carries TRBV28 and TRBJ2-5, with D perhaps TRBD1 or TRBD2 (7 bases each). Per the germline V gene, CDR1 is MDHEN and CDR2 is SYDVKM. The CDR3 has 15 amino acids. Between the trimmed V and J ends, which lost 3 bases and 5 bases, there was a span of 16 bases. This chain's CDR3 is CASSFGGGGAETQYF. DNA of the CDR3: TGTGCCAGCAGTTTTGGGGGAGGGGGCGCCGAGACCCAGTACTTC.

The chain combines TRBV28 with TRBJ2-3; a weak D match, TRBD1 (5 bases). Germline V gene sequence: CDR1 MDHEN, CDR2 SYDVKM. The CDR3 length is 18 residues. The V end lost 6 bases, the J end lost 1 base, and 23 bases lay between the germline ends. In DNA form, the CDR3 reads TGTGCCAGCAGCCTTAAACCCGGAAACTCACAGGGCACAGATACGCAGTATTTT. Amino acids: CASSLKPGNSQGTDTQYF. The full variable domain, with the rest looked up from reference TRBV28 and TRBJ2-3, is DVKVTQSSRYLVKRTGEKVFLECVQDMDHENMFWYRQDPGLGLRLIYFSYDVKMKEKGDIPEGYSVSREKKERFSLILESASTNQTSMYLCASSLKPGNSQGTDTQYFGPGTRLTVL.

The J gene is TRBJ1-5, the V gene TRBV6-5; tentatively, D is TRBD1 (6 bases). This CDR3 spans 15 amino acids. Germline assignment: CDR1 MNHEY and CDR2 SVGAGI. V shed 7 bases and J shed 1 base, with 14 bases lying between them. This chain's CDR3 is CASIKQGESNQPQHF. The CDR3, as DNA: TGTGCCAGCATCAAACAGGGTGAGAGCAATCAGCCCCAGCATTTT.

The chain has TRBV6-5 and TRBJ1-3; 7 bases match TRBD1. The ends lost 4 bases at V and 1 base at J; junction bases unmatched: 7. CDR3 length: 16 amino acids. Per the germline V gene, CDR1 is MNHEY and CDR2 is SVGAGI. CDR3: CASSSRRGLSGNTIYF. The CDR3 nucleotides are TGTGCCAGCAGTTCTCGAAGGGGGCTGTCTGGAAACACCATATATTTT.

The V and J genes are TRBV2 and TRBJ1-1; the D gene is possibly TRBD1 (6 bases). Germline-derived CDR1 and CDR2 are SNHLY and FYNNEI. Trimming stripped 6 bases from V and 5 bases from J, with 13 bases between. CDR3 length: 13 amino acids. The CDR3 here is CASSVGGLTEAFF. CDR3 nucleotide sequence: TGTGCCAGCAGCGTCGGGGGGCTGACTGAAGCTTTCTTT.

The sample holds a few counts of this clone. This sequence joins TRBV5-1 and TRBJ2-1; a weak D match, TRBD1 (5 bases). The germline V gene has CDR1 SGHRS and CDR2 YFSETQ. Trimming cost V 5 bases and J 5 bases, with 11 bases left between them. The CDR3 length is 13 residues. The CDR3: CASRSRVDNEQFF. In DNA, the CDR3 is TGCGCCAGCAGATCCAGGGTCGACAATGAGCAGTTCTTC.

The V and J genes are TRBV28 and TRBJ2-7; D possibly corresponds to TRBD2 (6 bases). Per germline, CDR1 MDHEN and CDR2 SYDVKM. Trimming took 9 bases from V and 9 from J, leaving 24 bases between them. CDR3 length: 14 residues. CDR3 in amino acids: CASNKPGGDLRQYV. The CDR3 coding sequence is TGTGCCAGTAACAAACCGGGCGGGGACTTACGGCAGTACGTC.

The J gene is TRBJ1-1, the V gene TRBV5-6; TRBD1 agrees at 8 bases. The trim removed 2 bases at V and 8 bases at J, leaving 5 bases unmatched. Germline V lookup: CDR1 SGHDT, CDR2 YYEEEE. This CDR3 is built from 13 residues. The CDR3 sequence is CASSLTGGLEAFF. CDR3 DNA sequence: TGTGCCAGCAGCTTAACAGGGGGGTTGGAAGCTTTCTTT.

The CDR3 DNA reads as TGTGCCAGCAGCTTCGATCGGAATAGCAATCAGCCCCAGCATTTT. This sequence encodes CASSFDRNSNQPQHF. The chain combines TRBV11-2 with TRBJ1-5, with D unresolved. The CDR3 has 15 residues. Germline CDR1 SGHAT, CDR2 FQNNGV. V gave up 3 bases and J gave up 0 bases, with 9 bases separating them.

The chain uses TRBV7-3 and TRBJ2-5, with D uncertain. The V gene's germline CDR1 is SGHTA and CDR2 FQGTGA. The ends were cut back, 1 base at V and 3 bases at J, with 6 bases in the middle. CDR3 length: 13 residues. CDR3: CASSLSSEETQYF. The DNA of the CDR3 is TGTGCCAGCAGCTTAAGTTCCGAAGAGACCCAGTACTTC.

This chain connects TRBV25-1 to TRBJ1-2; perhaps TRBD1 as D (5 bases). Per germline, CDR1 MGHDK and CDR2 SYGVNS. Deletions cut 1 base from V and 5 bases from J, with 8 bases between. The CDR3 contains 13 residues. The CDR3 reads CASSESGAYGYTF. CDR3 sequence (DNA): TGTGCCAGCAGTGAATCTGGGGCGTATGGCTACACCTTC.

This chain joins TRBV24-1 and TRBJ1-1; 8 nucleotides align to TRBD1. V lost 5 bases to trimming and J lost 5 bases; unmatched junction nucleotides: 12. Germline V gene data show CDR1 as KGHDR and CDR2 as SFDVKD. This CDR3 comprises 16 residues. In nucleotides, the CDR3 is TGTGCCACCAGTGTCACAAGAACGGACAGGGTGACTGAAGCTTTCTTT. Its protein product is CATSVTRTDRVTEAFF.

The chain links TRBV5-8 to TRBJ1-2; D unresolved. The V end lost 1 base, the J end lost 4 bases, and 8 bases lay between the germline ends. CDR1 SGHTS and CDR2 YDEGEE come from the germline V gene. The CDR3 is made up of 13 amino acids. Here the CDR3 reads CASSLMEGYGYTF. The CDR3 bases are TGTGCCAGCAGCTTGATGGAAGGCTATGGCTACACCTTC.

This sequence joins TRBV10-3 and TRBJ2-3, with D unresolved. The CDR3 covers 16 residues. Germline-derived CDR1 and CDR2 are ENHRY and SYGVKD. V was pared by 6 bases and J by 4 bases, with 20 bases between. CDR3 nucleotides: TGTGCCATCAGGTCTCCGGACCGAATAGATGCAGATACGCAGTATTTT. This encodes CAIRSPDRIDADTQYF.

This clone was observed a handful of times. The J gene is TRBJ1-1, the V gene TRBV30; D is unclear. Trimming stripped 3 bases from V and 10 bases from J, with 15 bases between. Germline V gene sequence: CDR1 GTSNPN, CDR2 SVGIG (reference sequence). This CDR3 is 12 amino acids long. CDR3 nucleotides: TGTGCCTGGAGGTTCGGACCCATGCGAGCTTTCTTT. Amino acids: CAWRFGPMRAFF.

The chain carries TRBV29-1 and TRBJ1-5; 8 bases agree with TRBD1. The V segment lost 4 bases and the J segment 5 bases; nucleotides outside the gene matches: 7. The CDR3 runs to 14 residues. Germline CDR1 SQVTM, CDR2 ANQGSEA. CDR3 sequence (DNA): TGCAGCGTTGCAGAGACAGGGGAGGATCAGCCCCAGCATTTT. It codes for CSVAETGEDQPQHF.

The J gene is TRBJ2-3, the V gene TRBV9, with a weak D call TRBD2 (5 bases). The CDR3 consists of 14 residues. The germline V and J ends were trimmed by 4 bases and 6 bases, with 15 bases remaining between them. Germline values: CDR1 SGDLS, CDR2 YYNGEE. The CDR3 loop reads CASSPGRGSDTQYF. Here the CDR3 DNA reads TGTGCCAGCAGCCCCGGACGGGGATCGGATACGCAGTATTTT.

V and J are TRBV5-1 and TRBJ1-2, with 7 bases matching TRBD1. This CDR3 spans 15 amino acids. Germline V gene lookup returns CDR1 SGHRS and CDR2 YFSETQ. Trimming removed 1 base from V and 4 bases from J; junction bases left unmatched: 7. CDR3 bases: TGCGCCAGCAGCTTGACAGGGGATTTTAGCTATGGCTACACCTTC. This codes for CASSLTGDFSYGYTF.